This T cell receptor beta chain was documented in a study of glioma-infiltrating T cells. CDR3 size: 12 residues. Deletions cut 9 bases from V and 3 bases from J, with 10 bases between. The germline CDR1 and CDR2 sequences are SNHLY and FYNNEI. Using RNA template, CDR3s of TCR alpha and beta were amplified with iRepertoire arm-PCR. Each CDR3 protein gets one entry after TCRdb re-called the multiplex PCR reads with MiXCR. Among under 150,000 distinct CDR3 sequences listed, around 25% were seen once. The specimen was glioma tissue, nonneoplastic brain tissue, or PBMCs (not recorded which). The receptor comes from a human donor with low-grade glioma or glioblastoma, undergoing nonglioma brain surgery, or in good health (not recorded which). This sequence joins TRBV2 and TRBJ2-3; D may be TRBD1 (5 bases). CDR3 sequence: CASFRVTDTQYF. CDR3 coding DNA: TGTGCCAGTTTCAGGGTAACAGATACGCAGTATTTT.